Shown below are 14 T cell receptor beta chains from a single sample sequenced in a study of CD8+CD57+ T cells in acquired aplastic anemia. The use of genomic DNA as template underpinned the TCR beta VDJ and CDR3 profiling. MiXCR, applied by TCRdb to the reads, yields one record per CDR3 protein. The table includes roughly 280,000 distinct CDR3 sequences, 45% to 65% detected once. Patients picked for sequencing had shown CD8+CD57+ cell expansion detected by flow cytometry. The sequenced sample was sorted CD4+, CD8+, or CD8+CD57+ T cells (not recorded which) from PBMCs. The origin of the receptors is a human donor with aplastic anemia.

The chain combines TRBV7-9 with TRBJ2-7, with TRBD2 matching over 8 bases. Germline values: CDR1 SEHNR, CDR2 FQNEAQ (reference sequence). Trimming removed 3 bases from V and 0 bases from J; junction bases left unmatched: 7. This CDR3 is 16 amino acids long. The chain's CDR3 is CASSLALAESSYEQYF. DNA of the CDR3: TGTGCCAGCAGCTTGGCACTAGCGGAGAGCTCCTACGAGCAGTACTTC.

The chain carries TRBV2 and TRBJ1-1; 12 nucleotides align to TRBD1. This CDR3 comprises 13 residues. CDR1 is SNHLY, CDR2 FYNNEI, per germline. V was clipped by 9 bases and J by 4 bases; unmatched bases: 3. CDR3 amino acids: CARGGQGATEAFF. CDR3 DNA: TGTGCCAGAGGGGGACAGGGGGCCACTGAAGCTTTCTTT.

V usage is TRBV5-1 and J usage is TRBJ2-2; D is uncertain. The CDR3 consists of 12 residues. Trimming removed 4 bases from V and 7 bases from J, with 8 bases in between. Per germline, CDR1 SGHRS and CDR2 YFSETQ. Here the CDR3 reads CASSISSGELFF. DNA for the CDR3: TGCGCCAGCAGCATATCTAGCGGGGAGCTGTTTTTT.

This chain links TRBV7-2 with TRBJ1-1; D not resolved. V shed 8 bases and J shed 1 base, with 11 bases lying between them. The germline V gene encodes CDR1 SGHTA and CDR2 FQGNSA. The CDR3 runs to 13 residues. The CDR3 DNA reads TGTGCCAGCGCAAAGAGTAAGAACACTGAAGCTTTCTTT. Amino acid sequence: CASAKSKNTEAFF.

The J gene is TRBJ1-1, the V gene TRBV5-6, with D tentatively TRBD1 (6 bases). Germline V CDR1 and CDR2: SGHDT, YYEEEE. Deletions cut 0 bases from V and 7 bases from J, with 13 bases between. This CDR3 is 14 amino acids long. The CDR3 bases are TGTGCCAGCAGCTTGGGCAAGACAGGCAATGAAGCTTTCTTT. Translation gives CASSLGKTGNEAFF.

This clonotype was observed at least ten times. The chain is built from TRBV2 and TRBJ1-1, with unresolved D. This CDR3 comprises 11 residues. Trimming pared 5 bases from V and 5 bases from J, leaving 6 bases between. From germline, CDR1 is SNHLY and CDR2 FYNNEI. The DNA of the CDR3 is TGTGCCAGCAGTCCCAGGACTGAAGCTTTCTTT. Protein sequence: CASSPRTEAFF. Supplemented by reference TRBV2 and TRBJ1-1, the full variable domain reads EPEVTQTPSHQVTQMGQEVILRCVPISNHLYFYWYRQILGQKVEFLVSFYNNEISEKSEIFDDQFSVERPDGSNFTLKIRSTKLEDSAMYFCASSPRTEAFFGQGTRLTVV.

The sample holds many counts of this clonotype. The V and J genes are TRBV7-3 and TRBJ1-1, with 8 bases matching TRBD1. V gave up 1 base and J gave up 0 bases; unmatched junction bases: 1. The CDR3 loop spans 15 amino acids. Germline loops: CDR1 SGHTA, CDR2 FQGTGA. CDR3 sequence: CASSLMTGVNTEAFF. In DNA, the CDR3 is TGTGCCAGCAGCTTAATGACAGGGGTGAACACTGAAGCTTTCTTT. Full variable domain (outside the CDR3, taken from reference TRBV7-3 and TRBJ1-1): GAGVSQTPSNKVTEKGKYVELRCDPISGHTALYWYRQSLGQGPEFLIYFQGTGAADDSGLPNDRFFAVRPEGSVSTLKIQRTERGDSAVYLCASSLMTGVNTEAFFGQGTRLTVV.

This clonotype was detected once. This chain links TRBV7-6 with TRBJ1-5; 7 nucleotides line up with TRBD1. The CDR3 extends over 15 amino acids. Germline loops: CDR1 SGHVS, CDR2 FNYEAQ. The J segment lost 3 bases and the V segment lost 1 base, leaving 3 bases of the junction unmatched. The CDR3: CASSLVGGLNQPQHF. The CDR3 nucleotides are TGTGCCAGCAGCTTAGTAGGGGGCCTCAATCAGCCCCAGCATTTT.

V is TRBV11-2 and J is TRBJ2-7, with D uncertain. Germline V gives CDR1 SGHAT, CDR2 FQNNGV. With 1 base removed from V and 2 bases from J, the gap between germline ends came to 12 bases. This CDR3 is 15 amino acids long. DNA of the CDR3: TGTGCCAGCAGCTTAGCGCTCGCTGCCACCTACGAGCAGTACTTC. Translation: CASSLALAATYEQYF.

At least ten counts were recorded for this clonotype. V is TRBV20-1 and J is TRBJ2-7; D gene uncertain. V lost 2 bases, J lost 3 bases, and 17 bases lay in between. There are 15 residues in the CDR3. Germline V CDR1 and CDR2: DFQATT, SNEGSKA (reference sequence). The CDR3 DNA follows: TGCAGTGCTAGAATAGTCACATCCCTTGGCTACGAGCAGTACTTC. Residues: CSARIVTSLGYEQYF.

The V and J genes are TRBV29-1 and TRBJ1-1, with no clear D. CDR1 and CDR2 from the germline V gene are SQVTM and ANQGSEA. The CDR3 spans 13 residues. V was trimmed by 4 bases and J by 0 bases, leaving 9 bases between them. The CDR3 loop reads CSVVGQMNTEAFF. Here the CDR3 DNA reads TGCAGCGTTGTCGGCCAGATGAACACTGAAGCTTTCTTT.

This clonotype was counted only a few times. The V call is TRBV15, the J call TRBJ1-5; D is unclear. Trimming removed 0 bases at V and 3 bases at J, with 9 bases between. In germline, CDR1 is LNHNV, CDR2 YYDKDF (reference sequence). The CDR3 covers 15 residues. The CDR3, as DNA: TGTGCCACCAGCAGAGATGTAGCCCCCAATCAGCCCCAGCATTTT. It yields the protein CATSRDVAPNQPQHF.

This clonotype was detected only a few times. The V call is TRBV7-2, the J call TRBJ2-1; D might be TRBD1 (5 bases). The V end was cut by 5 bases, the J end by 9 bases, with 17 bases between. The CDR3 covers 14 residues. CDR1 and CDR2 from the germline V gene are SGHTA and FQGNSA. The CDR3 reads CASSTTRDEAEQFF. CDR3 DNA: TGTGCCAGCAGCACCACCAGGGATGAGGCTGAGCAGTTCTTC.

This clonotype was recorded many times. The chain couples TRBV11-2 to TRBJ1-5, with D possibly being TRBD1 (6 bases). Per the germline V gene, CDR1 is SGHAT and CDR2 is FQNNGV. Trimming stripped 5 bases from V and 6 bases from J, with 14 bases between. The length of the CDR3 is 14 residues. The CDR3, as DNA: TGTGCCAGCAGCCCGACAGGTGTTGGTCAGCCCCAGCATTTT. Translated, it gives CASSPTGVGQPQHF.